What follows are 30 T cell receptor beta chains derived from one specimen sequenced in a study of naive and memory T cell subsets. Study-level results: Possibly reflecting memory cells re-expressing CD45RA, a few larger clonotypes occurred in naive repertoires, especially CD8.

The beta constant-region primer was an equimolar mix of two oligonucleotides covering TRBC1 and TRBC2. The ligated cDNA underwent four PCR rounds using SP2 and nested alpha and beta constant-region primers. Each CDR3 protein gets one entry after TCRdb re-called the UMI-ligation and nested PCR reads with MiXCR. Of about 90,000 distinct CDR3 sequences listed, roughly 10% were seen once; the top ten hold about 0.14%. These receptors lack a known antigen. The sample was naive CD4+ T cells from blood. Every receptor here comes from a human donor in good health.

This clonotype was recorded many times. The chain carries TRBV20-1 and TRBJ2-1; D possibly corresponds to TRBD2 (5 bases). This CDR3 is 13 amino acids long. Trimming pared 5 bases from V and 3 bases from J, leaving 11 bases between. From germline, CDR1 is DFQATT and CDR2 SNEGSKA (reference sequence). In nucleotides, the CDR3 is TGCAGTGCTGAGGGAGCAGGCTACAATGAGCAGTTCTTC. Its translation: CSAEGAGYNEQFF.

This sequence joins TRBV3-1 and TRBJ2-3; 10 positions match TRBD2. CDR1 and CDR2 from the germline V gene are LGHDT and YNNKEL (reference sequence). V was pared by 7 bases and J by 1 base, with 5 bases of the junction left unmatched. The CDR3 loop spans 15 amino acids. The CDR3 sequence is CASNLLAGGTDTQYF. DNA for the CDR3: TGTGCCAGCAACCTTCTAGCGGGGGGCACAGATACGCAGTATTTT.

There are a few counts of this clonotype. The V gene is TRBV28, the J gene TRBJ1-5, with 10 bases fitting TRBD1. The germline CDR1 and CDR2 sequences are MDHEN and SYDVKM. Trimming cost V 3 bases and J 6 bases; bases outside gene matches: 2. There are 14 residues in the CDR3. CDR3 in DNA: TGTGCCAGCAGTTTGACAGGGGGCGGTCAGCCCCAGCATTTT. Encoded protein: CASSLTGGGQPQHF.

This clonotype was picked up a small number of times. The chain employs TRBV27 and TRBJ1-1; D call uncertain. There are 11 residues in the CDR3. Trimming removed 6 bases from V and 0 bases from J, with 2 bases in between. Germline loops: CDR1 MNHEY, CDR2 SMNVEV (reference sequence). The CDR3 nucleotides are TGTGCCAGCAGGATGAACACTGAAGCTTTCTTT. Translated: CASRMNTEAFF.

This clonotype was counted many times. The chain is built from TRBV2 and TRBJ2-3; no firm D call. Germline lookup yields CDR1 SNHLY and CDR2 FYNNEI. This CDR3 is 12 amino acids long. Trimming took off 7 bases at V and 2 bases at J, with 7 bases between the two ends. CDR3 nucleotide sequence: TGTGCCAGCATCCCCTCCACAGATACGCAGTATTTT. Encoded protein: CASIPSTDTQYF.

This clonotype has a handful of counts. J is TRBJ1-1 and V is TRBV29-1; no reliable D call. The germline CDR1 and CDR2 sequences are SQVTM and ANQGSEA. The V end was cut by 0 bases, the J end by 5 bases, with 4 bases between. This CDR3 has 11 amino acids. The CDR3 loop reads CSVEDVTEAFF. CDR3 sequence (DNA): TGCAGCGTTGAAGATGTTACTGAAGCTTTCTTT.

This clonotype was recorded a few times. The V and J genes are TRBV25-1 and TRBJ1-2; a possible D gene is TRBD1 (5 bases). CDR1 and CDR2 (germline): MGHDK, SYGVNS. CDR3 length: 15 residues. Trimming stripped 2 bases from V and 6 bases from J, with 16 bases between. The DNA for the CDR3 is TGTGCCAGCAGTGAAACCGGGCGACAGTTGAATGGCTACACCTTC. Amino acid sequence: CASSETGRQLNGYTF.

This clonotype was seen a handful of times. The V and J genes are TRBV28 and TRBJ2-7; 8 nucleotides line up with TRBD2. The CDR3 sequence is 16 residues long. The trim removed 4 bases at V and 3 bases at J, leaving 11 bases unmatched. CDR1 and CDR2 (germline): MDHEN, SYDVKM. CDR3 sequence: CASSYLAQAGDYEQYF. The CDR3 nucleotides read TGTGCCAGCAGTTACTTGGCTCAAGCGGGGGACTACGAGCAGTACTTC.

The chain links TRBV15 to TRBJ1-1; the D is unclear. The CDR3 extends over 15 amino acids. V lost 7 bases to trimming and J lost 0 bases, with 15 bases between them. In germline, CDR1 is LNHNV, CDR2 YYDKDF (reference sequence). CDR3 coding DNA: TGTGCCACCACCCTGCCAACGGGGTTGAACACTGAAGCTTTCTTT. Its translation: CATTLPTGLNTEAFF.

The chain employs TRBV12-3 or TRBV12-4 and TRBJ2-2, with 7 bases fitting TRBD1. Trimming cost V 6 bases and J 5 bases; bases outside gene matches: 6. CDR3 length: 14 residues. The CDR3 DNA reads TGTGCCAGCAGGAGACAGGGATGTACCGGGGAGCTGTTTTTT. This translates into CASRRQGCTGELFF.

The rearrangement joins TRBV4-3 to TRBJ1-2; D unresolved. The CDR3 is 15 amino acids. V lost 1 base and J 4 bases, leaving 13 bases between the germline ends. The germline CDR1 and CDR2 sequences are LGHNA and YSLEER. The CDR3 DNA follows: TGCGCCAGCAGCCAAGGACGGGTGCTTAGCTATGGCTACACCTTC. Translating gives CASSQGRVLSYGYTF.

The chain has TRBV18 and TRBJ1-3; D is unresolved. This CDR3 is 16 amino acids long. The V end lost 3 bases, the J end lost 0 bases, and 12 bases lay between the germline ends. CDR1 is KGHSH and CDR2 is LQKENI in the germline V gene. The DNA for the CDR3 is TGTGCCAGCTCACCCTCCGCCGGATCCTCTGGAAACACCATATATTTT. As protein: CASSPSAGSSGNTIYF.

J is TRBJ1-1 and V is TRBV20-1; no definite D call. Germline-derived CDR1 and CDR2 are DFQATT and SNEGSKA (reference sequence). V lost 4 bases to trimming and J lost 5 bases, with 8 bases between them. The CDR3 consists of 11 residues. The CDR3 region is CSAMEVTEAFF. The CDR3, as DNA: TGCAGTGCTATGGAAGTGACTGAAGCTTTCTTT.

The gene calls are TRBV7-2 and TRBJ1-4; no firm D call. The CDR3 consists of 17 residues. Looked up from germline, CDR1 is SGHTA and CDR2 is FQGNSA. V lost 2 bases, J lost 4 bases, and 17 bases lay in between. The CDR3 here is CASSLKNKSGNNEKLFF. The CDR3 DNA reads TGTGCCAGCAGCTTAAAGAATAAGTCGGGAAATAATGAAAAACTGTTTTTT.

This clonotype was detected many times. One end of the junction varies from germline; a read error may be responsible. This chain uses TRBV6-2 or TRBV6-3 with TRBJ2-5, with D uncertain. Looked up from germline, CDR1 is MNHEY and CDR2 is SVGEGT. The CDR3 has 13 amino acids. CDR3 coding DNA: TGTGCCAGCAGTTACCCTACGGCAGAAATCGTCCACTTC. It encodes CASSYPTAEIVHF.

The chain links TRBV6-2 or TRBV6-3 to TRBJ2-7; D unresolved. Germline V gene sequence: CDR1 MNHEY, CDR2 SVGEGT. The V and J ends lost 5 bases and 6 bases respectively, with 20 bases between them. This CDR3 is built from 15 residues. This CDR3 reads CASSNLPGPEGEQYF. CDR3 DNA: TGTGCCAGCAGTAACCTCCCGGGCCCCGAAGGCGAGCAGTACTTC.

This clonotype was counted many times. The chain has TRBV7-2 and TRBJ2-7; D unresolved. The CDR3 runs to 13 residues. V lost 5 bases to trimming and J lost 1 base, with 9 bases between them. Germline loops: CDR1 SGHTA, CDR2 FQGNSA. CDR3: CASSLDKSYEQYF. DNA for the CDR3: TGTGCCAGCAGCCTCGACAAGTCCTACGAGCAGTACTTC.

This clonotype showed up just a few times. The chain employs TRBV7-3 and TRBJ2-1; D call uncertain. Germline assignment: CDR1 SGHTA and CDR2 FQGTGA. The CDR3 loop spans 15 amino acids. Trimming shortened V by 2 bases and J by 4 bases, and 12 bases separated the two germline ends. The CDR3 spells CASSLLPLGYNEQFF. DNA for the CDR3: TGTGCCAGCAGCTTACTGCCCCTAGGATACAATGAGCAGTTCTTC.

This clonotype showed up just a few times. V gene TRBV29-1 combines with J gene TRBJ2-1; tentatively, D is TRBD1 or TRBD2 (5 bases each). Trimming took off 7 bases at V and 8 bases at J, with 21 bases between the two ends. Germline V gene lookup returns CDR1 SQVTM and CDR2 ANQGSEA. The CDR3 covers 14 residues. The chain's CDR3 is CSGVVRARDHEQFF. CDR3 bases: TGCAGCGGCGTGGTGAGGGCTAGGGACCATGAGCAGTTCTTC.

This clonotype was counted between two and nine times. The J gene is TRBJ1-1, the V gene TRBV5-1, with no clear D. The germline V gene encodes CDR1 SGHRS and CDR2 YFSETQ. V lost 2 bases to trimming and J lost 4 bases, with 15 bases between them. The CDR3 loop spans 15 amino acids. This CDR3 reads CASSFLSHRGTEAFF. The DNA of the CDR3 is TGCGCCAGCAGCTTCCTGTCACATCGGGGCACTGAAGCTTTCTTT.

This clonotype was seen repeatedly, ten times or more. Without the conserved terminal phenylalanine or tryptophan, this CDR3 likely stems from a read error. Because the CDR3's place on the DNA is in doubt, the DNA is left out and the CDR3 is given as listed by TCRdb. The chain is built from TRBV7-3 and TRBJ1-6; the table's D gene call, TRBD1, was not cross checked with the DNA. The CDR3 is 14 residues long, ends included. The germline V gene has CDR1 SGHTA and CDR2 FQGTGA. This CDR3 reads CASSLTWGARQGTV.

In its sample, this clonotype was seen many times. The chain has TRBV11-2 and TRBJ2-3, with D unclear. The CDR3 covers 14 residues. The germline V and J ends were trimmed by 3 bases and 2 bases, with 9 bases remaining between them. The germline gives CDR1 SGHAT, CDR2 FQNNGV. As DNA, the CDR3 is TGTGCCAGCAGCTTCCTGATTGACACAGATACGCAGTATTTT. Its protein product is CASSFLIDTDTQYF.

The chain links TRBV13 to TRBJ1-1; D gene uncertain. The CDR3 runs 13 residues. V was pared by 6 bases and J by 7 bases, with 15 bases between. In germline, CDR1 is PRHDT, CDR2 FYEKMQ (reference sequence). The CDR3 DNA follows: TGTGCCAGCAGACACTCCGGGTCGAATGAAGCTTTCTTT. Residues: CASRHSGSNEAFF.

This clonotype appeared a few times. This chain uses TRBV5-4 with TRBJ1-1; D gene unclear. Trimming left V 4 bases short and J 0 bases short, with 7 bases between. Germline V lookup: CDR1 SGHNT, CDR2 YYREEE (reference sequence). The CDR3 loop spans 13 amino acids. CDR3 sequence reads: CASSTQVNTEAFF. DNA for the CDR3: TGTGCCAGCAGCACCCAGGTGAACACTGAAGCTTTCTTT.

There are many counts of this clonotype. The V gene is TRBV6-2 or TRBV6-3, the J gene TRBJ2-5; the match to TRBD1 covers 8 bases. V lost 0 bases and J lost 5; bases outside the gene matches: 11. The CDR3 spans 17 residues. Per germline, CDR1 MNHEY and CDR2 SVGEGT. The chain's CDR3 is CASSYSVGDRRDETQYF. For the CDR3, the DNA is TGTGCCAGCAGTTACTCGGTCGGGGACAGGAGGGATGAGACCCAGTACTTC.

This chain joins TRBV6-2 or TRBV6-3 and TRBJ1-1; 8 bases fit TRBD1. V lost 2 bases, J lost 3 bases, and 5 bases stayed unmatched. Germline CDR1 is MNHEY and CDR2 is SVGEGT. This CDR3 contains 15 residues. The CDR3 loop reads CASSYPRQGYTEAFF. DNA for the CDR3: TGTGCCAGCAGTTACCCAAGACAGGGGTACACTGAAGCTTTCTTT.

The rearrangement uses TRBV14 and TRBJ1-2; no clear D. This CDR3 has 14 amino acids. Germline V gene lookup returns CDR1 SGHDN and CDR2 FVKESK. Trimming shortened V by 0 bases and J by 4 bases, and 9 bases separated the two germline ends. The CDR3 region is CASSQESPFYGYTF. The CDR3 bases are TGTGCCAGCAGCCAAGAGTCTCCATTCTATGGCTACACCTTC.

The chain has TRBV7-9 and TRBJ2-5; D unclear. This CDR3 has 14 amino acids. V shed 3 bases and J shed 5 bases, with 13 bases lying between them. Germline CDR1 SEHNR, CDR2 FQNEAQ (reference sequence). The CDR3 region has the DNA TGTGCCAGCAGCTTGATAGCAGCCCCCGAGACCCAGTACTTC. Protein product: CASSLIAAPETQYF.

This chain uses TRBV5-1 with TRBJ1-1; 8 positions match TRBD1. Germline-derived CDR1 and CDR2 are SGHRS and YFSETQ. After removal of 1 base from V and 3 bases from J, the junction contained 5 bases not matched to a gene. The CDR3 consists of 15 residues. In DNA, the CDR3 is TGCGCCAGCAGCTTGAACGACAGGGGCTACACTGAAGCTTTCTTT. As protein: CASSLNDRGYTEAFF.

This clonotype was counted a few times. The J gene is TRBJ2-7, the V gene TRBV20-1; 9 positions agree with TRBD1. The V segment lost 6 bases and the J segment 2 bases; nucleotides outside the gene matches: 8. This CDR3 is 14 amino acids long. The germline CDR1 and CDR2 sequences are DFQATT and SNEGSKA (reference sequence). The CDR3, as DNA: TGCAGTGCCACCAGGGACAGGGAACCCTACGAGCAGTACTTC. This gives the protein CSATRDREPYEQYF.